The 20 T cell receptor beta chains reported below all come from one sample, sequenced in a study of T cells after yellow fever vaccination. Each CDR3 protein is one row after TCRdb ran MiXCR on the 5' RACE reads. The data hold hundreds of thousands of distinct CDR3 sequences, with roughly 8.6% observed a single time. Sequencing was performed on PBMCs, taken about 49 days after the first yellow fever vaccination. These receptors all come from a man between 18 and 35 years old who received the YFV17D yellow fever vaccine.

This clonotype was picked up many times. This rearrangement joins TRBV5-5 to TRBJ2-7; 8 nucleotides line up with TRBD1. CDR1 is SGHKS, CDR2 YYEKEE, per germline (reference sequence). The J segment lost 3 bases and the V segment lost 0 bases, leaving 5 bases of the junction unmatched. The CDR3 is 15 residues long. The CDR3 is CASSLEAGGYYEQYV. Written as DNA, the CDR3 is TGTGCCAGCAGCTTGGAGGCAGGGGGCTACTACGAGCAGTACGTC.

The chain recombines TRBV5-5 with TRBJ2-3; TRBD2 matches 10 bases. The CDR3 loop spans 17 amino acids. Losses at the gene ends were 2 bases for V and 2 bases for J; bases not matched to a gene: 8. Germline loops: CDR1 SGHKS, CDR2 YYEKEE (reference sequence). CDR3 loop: CASSFSGGATNTDTQYF. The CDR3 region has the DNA TGTGCCAGCAGCTTCAGCGGGGGGGCGACAAACACAGATACGCAGTATTTT. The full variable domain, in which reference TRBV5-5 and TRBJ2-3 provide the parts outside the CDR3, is DAGVTQSPTHLIKTRGQQVTLRCSPISGHKSVSWYQQVLGQGPQFIFQYYEKEERGRGNFPDRFSARQFPNYSSELNVNALLLGDSALYLCASSFSGGATNTDTQYFGPGTRLTVL.

The DNA for the CDR3 is TGTGCCAGTAGTCCGGGACAGGCCATCGGCGAGCAGTACTTC. It yields the protein CASSPGQAIGEQYF. The chain uses TRBV19 and TRBJ2-7; 8 bases align to TRBD1. The CDR3 consists of 14 residues. With 5 bases clipped from V and 6 bases from J, the junction kept 9 bases outside the gene matches. Germline V gene sequence: CDR1 LNHDA, CDR2 SQIVND (reference sequence).

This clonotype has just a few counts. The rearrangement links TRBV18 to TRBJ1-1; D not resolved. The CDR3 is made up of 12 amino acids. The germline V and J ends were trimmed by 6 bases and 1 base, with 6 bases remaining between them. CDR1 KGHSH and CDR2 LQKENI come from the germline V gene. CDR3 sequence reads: CASSAANTEAFF. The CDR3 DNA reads TGTGCCAGCTCGGCGGCGAACACTGAAGCTTTCTTT.

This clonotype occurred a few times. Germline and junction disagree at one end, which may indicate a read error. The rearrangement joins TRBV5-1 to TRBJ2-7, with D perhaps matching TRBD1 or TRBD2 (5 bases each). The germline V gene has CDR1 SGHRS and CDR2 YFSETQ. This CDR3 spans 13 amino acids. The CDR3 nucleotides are TGCGCCAGCAGCTTGGATTGGGACCGGACGGTCCACTTC. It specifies CASSLDWDRTVHF.

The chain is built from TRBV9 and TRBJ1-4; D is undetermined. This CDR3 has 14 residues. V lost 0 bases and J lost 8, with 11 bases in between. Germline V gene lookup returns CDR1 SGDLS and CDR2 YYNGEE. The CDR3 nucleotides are TGTGCCAGCAGCGTAGAAGGGCTTCAAGAAAAACTGTTTTTT. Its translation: CASSVEGLQEKLFF.

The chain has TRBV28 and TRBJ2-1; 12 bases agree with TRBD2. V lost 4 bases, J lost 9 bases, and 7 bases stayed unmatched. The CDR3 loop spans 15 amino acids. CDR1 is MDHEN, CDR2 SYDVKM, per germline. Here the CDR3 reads CASSSASGGAPEQFF. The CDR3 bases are TGTGCCAGCAGTTCCGCTAGCGGGGGGGCCCCTGAGCAGTTCTTC. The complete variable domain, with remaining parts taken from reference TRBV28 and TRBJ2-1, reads DVKVTQSSRYLVKRTGEKVFLECVQDMDHENMFWYRQDPGLGLRLIYFSYDVKMKEKGDIPEGYSVSREKKERFSLILESASTNQTSMYLCASSSASGGAPEQFFGPGTRLTVL.

This CDR3 reads CAILHLSLAGGGKTQYF. CDR3 nucleotide sequence: TGTGCCATCCTTCACCTCTCCCTAGCGGGGGGTGGAAAGACCCAGTACTTC. The gene calls are TRBV10-3 and TRBJ2-5, with 11 bases aligning to TRBD2. The CDR3 totals 17 residues. CDR1 and CDR2 from the germline V gene are ENHRY and SYGVKD. Trimming took 8 bases from V and 6 from J; bases not matched to a gene: 17.

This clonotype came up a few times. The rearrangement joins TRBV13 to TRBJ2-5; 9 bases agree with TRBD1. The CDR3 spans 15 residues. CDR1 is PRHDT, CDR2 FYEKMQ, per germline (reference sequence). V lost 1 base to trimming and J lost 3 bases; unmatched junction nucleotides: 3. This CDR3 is CASSLEGQGKETQYF. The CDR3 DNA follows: TGTGCCAGCAGCTTAGAGGGACAGGGAAAAGAGACCCAGTACTTC.

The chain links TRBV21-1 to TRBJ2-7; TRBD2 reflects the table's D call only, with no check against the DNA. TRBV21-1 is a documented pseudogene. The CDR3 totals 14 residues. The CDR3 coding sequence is TGTGCCAGCCAGTCCATCGGGAGGAATGTCGAGCAGTACGTC. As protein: CASQSIGRNVEQYV.

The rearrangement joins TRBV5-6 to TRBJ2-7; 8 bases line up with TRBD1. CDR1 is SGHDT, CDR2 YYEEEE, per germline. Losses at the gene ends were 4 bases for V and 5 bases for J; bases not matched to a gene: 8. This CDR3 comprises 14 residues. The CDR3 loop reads CASSLTGVWDEQYV. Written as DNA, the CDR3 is TGTGCCAGCAGCCTGACAGGGGTTTGGGACGAGCAGTACGTC.

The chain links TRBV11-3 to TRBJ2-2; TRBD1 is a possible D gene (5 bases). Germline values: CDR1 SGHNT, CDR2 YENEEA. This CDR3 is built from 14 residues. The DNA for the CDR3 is TGTGTGGTTGGGGCCCCGCGGTGGACCGGGGAGCTGTTTTTT. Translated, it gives CVVGAPRWTGELFF. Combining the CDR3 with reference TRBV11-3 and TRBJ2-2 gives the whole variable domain EAGVVQSPRYKIIEKKQPVAFWCNPISGHNTLYWYLQNLGQGPELLIRYENEEAVDDSQLPKDRFSAERLKGVDSTLKIQPAELGDSAVYLCVVGAPRWTGELFFGEGSRLTVL.

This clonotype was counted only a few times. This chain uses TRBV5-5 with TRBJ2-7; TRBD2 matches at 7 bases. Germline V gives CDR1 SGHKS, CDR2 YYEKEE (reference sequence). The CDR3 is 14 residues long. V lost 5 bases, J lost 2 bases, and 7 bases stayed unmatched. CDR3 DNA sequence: TGTGCCAGCAGTTACCGGGAGGAAGCCTACGAGCAGTACTTC. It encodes CASSYREEAYEQYF.

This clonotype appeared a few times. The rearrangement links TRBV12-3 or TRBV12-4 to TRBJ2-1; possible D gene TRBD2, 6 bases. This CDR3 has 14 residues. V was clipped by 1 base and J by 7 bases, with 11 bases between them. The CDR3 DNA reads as TGTGCCAGCAGTTTAGGGACTACCCAGAATGAGCAGTTCTTC. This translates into CASSLGTTQNEQFF.

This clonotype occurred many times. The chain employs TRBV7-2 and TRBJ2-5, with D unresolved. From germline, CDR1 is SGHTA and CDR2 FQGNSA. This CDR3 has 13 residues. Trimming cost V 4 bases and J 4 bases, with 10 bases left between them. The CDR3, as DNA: TGTGCCAGCAGCTCCGACATCCGAGAGACCCAGTACTTC. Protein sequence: CASSSDIRETQYF.

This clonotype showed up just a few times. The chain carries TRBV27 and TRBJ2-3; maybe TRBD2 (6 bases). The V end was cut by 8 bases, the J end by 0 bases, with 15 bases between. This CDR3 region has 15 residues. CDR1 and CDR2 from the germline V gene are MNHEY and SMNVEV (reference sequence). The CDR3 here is CASGVLGLSTDTQYF. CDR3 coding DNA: TGTGCCAGCGGCGTCCTGGGACTTAGCACAGATACGCAGTATTTT.

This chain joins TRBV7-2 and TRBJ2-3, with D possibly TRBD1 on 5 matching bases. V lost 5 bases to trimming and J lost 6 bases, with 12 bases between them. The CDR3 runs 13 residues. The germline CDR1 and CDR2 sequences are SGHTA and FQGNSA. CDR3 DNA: TGTGCCAGCAGCCCAGGGATGACGGATACGCAGTATTTT. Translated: CASSPGMTDTQYF.

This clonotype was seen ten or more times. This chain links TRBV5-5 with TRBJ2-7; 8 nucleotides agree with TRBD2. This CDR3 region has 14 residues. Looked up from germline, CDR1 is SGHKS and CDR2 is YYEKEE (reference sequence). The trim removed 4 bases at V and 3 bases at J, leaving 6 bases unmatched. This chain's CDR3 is CASSPGGRIYEQYV. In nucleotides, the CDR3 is TGTGCCAGCAGCCCGGGGGGGCGTATCTACGAGCAGTACGTC.

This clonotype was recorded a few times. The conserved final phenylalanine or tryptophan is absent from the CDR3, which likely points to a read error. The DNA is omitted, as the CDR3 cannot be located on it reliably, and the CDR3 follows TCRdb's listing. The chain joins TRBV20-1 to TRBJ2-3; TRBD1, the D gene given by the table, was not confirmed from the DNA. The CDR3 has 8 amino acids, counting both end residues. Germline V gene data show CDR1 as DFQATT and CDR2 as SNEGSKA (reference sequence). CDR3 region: CSAQRTAP.

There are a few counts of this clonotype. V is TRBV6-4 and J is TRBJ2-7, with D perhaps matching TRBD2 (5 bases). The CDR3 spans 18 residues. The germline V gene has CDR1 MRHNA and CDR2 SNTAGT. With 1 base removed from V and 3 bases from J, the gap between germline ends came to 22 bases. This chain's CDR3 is CASSDCSGIHGGIYEQYV. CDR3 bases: TGTGCCAGCAGTGACTGCTCGGGGATTCATGGCGGAATCTACGAGCAGTACGTC.